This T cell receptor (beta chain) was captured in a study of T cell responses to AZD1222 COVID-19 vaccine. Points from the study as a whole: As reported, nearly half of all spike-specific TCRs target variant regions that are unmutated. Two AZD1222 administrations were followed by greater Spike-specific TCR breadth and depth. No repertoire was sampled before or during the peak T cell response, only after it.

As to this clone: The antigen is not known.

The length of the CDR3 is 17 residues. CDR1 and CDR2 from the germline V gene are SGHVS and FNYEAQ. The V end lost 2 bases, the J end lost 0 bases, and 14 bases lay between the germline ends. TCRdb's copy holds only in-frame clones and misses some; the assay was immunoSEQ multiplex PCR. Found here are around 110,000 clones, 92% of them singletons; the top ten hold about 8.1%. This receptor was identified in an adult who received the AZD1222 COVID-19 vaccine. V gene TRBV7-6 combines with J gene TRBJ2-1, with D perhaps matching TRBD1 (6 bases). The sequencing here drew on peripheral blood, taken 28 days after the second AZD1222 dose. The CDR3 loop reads CASSLLGGGSSYNEQFF. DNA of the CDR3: TGTGCCAGCAGCTTATTAGGTGGGGGCAGCTCCTACAATGAGCAGTTCTTC.